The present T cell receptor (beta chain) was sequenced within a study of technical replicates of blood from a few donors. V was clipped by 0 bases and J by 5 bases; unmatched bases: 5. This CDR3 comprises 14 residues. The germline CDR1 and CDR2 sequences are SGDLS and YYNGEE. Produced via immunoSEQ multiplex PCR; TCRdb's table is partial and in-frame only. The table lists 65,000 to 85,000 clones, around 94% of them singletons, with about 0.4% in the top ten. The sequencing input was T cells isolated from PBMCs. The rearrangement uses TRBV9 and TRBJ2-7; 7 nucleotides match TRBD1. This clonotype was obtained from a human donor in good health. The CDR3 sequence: CASSVGQGVHEQYF. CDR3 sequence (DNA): TGTGCCAGCAGCGTAGGGCAGGGGGTCCACGAGCAGTACTTC.